What follows are 8 T cell receptor beta chains derived from one specimen sequenced in a study of T-cell reconstitution after alpha-beta-depleted transplantation in children. Molecular barcoding with unique molecular identifiers was used for the TCRbeta library. TCRdb called the PCR reads again in MiXCR, with one record for every CDR3 protein. Among about 980,000 distinct CDR3 sequences listed, about 31% were seen once. The sequencing used PBMCs, mostly from graft donor cells, collected 360 days after TCRalphabeta/CD19-depleted stem cell transplant. The receptors shown here come from a boy younger than two who had a stem cell transplant for SCID, so the T cells may come from the graft donor.

This clonotype showed up many times. As DNA, the CDR3 is TGTGCCACTGGGGACAGTTCTAATGAAAAACTGTTTTTT. Translating gives CATGDSSNEKLFF. The rearrangement links TRBV24-1 to TRBJ1-4; 7 bases align to TRBD1. The CDR3 runs to 13 residues. V shed 10 bases, J shed 3 bases, and the junction held 4 bases outside the gene matches. Germline values: CDR1 KGHDR, CDR2 SFDVKD.

The V call is TRBV18, the J call TRBJ2-7; 7 bases are a match to TRBD1. V trimming: 6 bases; J trimming: 2 bases; junction bases outside the gene matches: 4. The germline gives CDR1 KGHSH, CDR2 LQKENI. The CDR3 length is 13 residues. The CDR3 protein is CASSSQGTYEQYF. CDR3 nucleotide sequence: TGTGCCAGCTCGTCACAGGGGACCTACGAGCAGTACTTC.

This clonotype has a handful of counts. The V call is TRBV6-2 or TRBV6-3, the J call TRBJ2-5; D remains unclear. Trimming cost V 4 bases and J 1 base, with 10 bases left between them. Germline loops: CDR1 MNHEY, CDR2 SVGEGT. This CDR3 is 14 amino acids long. The DNA of the CDR3 is TGTGCCAGCAGTTTACACTGGACCCAAGAGACCCAGTACTTC. It codes for CASSLHWTQETQYF.

The chain links TRBV11-2 to TRBJ2-1, with a possible D match to TRBD2 (7 bases). This CDR3 spans 14 amino acids. Germline lookup yields CDR1 SGHAT and CDR2 FQNNGV. V lost 3 bases to trimming and J lost 9 bases, with 15 bases between them. The DNA for the CDR3 is TGTGCCAGCAGCTTGGGGGGGGGCCATGGTGAGCAGTTCTTC. Its translation: CASSLGGGHGEQFF.

This sequence joins TRBV7-8 and TRBJ2-5, with D possibly matching TRBD1 (6 bases). The CDR3 runs 16 residues. The V end was cut by 8 bases, the J end by 5 bases, with 24 bases between. The germline gives CDR1 SGHVS, CDR2 FQNEAQ. This CDR3 reads CASSVDRGLSQETQYF. The CDR3 coding sequence is TGTGCCAGCTCCGTGGACAGAGGCCTATCTCAGGAGACCCAGTACTTC.

This clonotype showed up just a few times. The V gene is TRBV5-1, the J gene TRBJ2-3; TRBD2 matches at 9 bases. The junction had 2 bases not matched to a gene; V was cut back by 4 bases and J by 2 bases. The CDR3 runs to 14 residues. Germline V gene sequence: CDR1 SGHRS, CDR2 YFSETQ. DNA of the CDR3: TGCGCCAGCAGCCGGACTAGCGCCACAGATACGCAGTATTTT. Amino acid sequence: CASSRTSATDTQYF. The whole variable domain, filled in from reference TRBV5-1 and TRBJ2-3, reads KAGVTQTPRYLIKTRGQQVTLSCSPISGHRSVSWYQQTPGQGLQFLFEYFSETQRNKGNFPGRFSGRQFSNSRSEMNVSTLELGDSALYLCASSRTSATDTQYFGPGTRLTVL.

The chain uses TRBV4-1 and TRBJ2-3, with D tentatively TRBD2 (6 bases). The CDR3 loop spans 13 amino acids. The germline V gene has CDR1 MGHRA and CDR2 YSYEKL. Trimming took 4 bases from V and 6 from J, leaving 11 bases between them. CDR3 region: CASSRERVDTQYF. CDR3 coding DNA: TGCGCCAGCAGCCGCGAGCGGGTGGATACGCAGTATTTT.

The table lists this clonotype with a few counts. The V call is TRBV6-2 or TRBV6-3, the J call TRBJ2-3, with D hard to call. The CDR3 is made up of 9 amino acids. Looked up from germline, CDR1 is MNHEY and CDR2 is SVGEGT. The CDR3 spells CAVGDTQYF. The CDR3 bases are TGTGCGGTTGGAGATACGCAGTATTTT.